This entry concerns a single T cell receptor (beta chain). Trimming took off 2 bases at V and 10 bases at J, with 14 bases between the two ends. Germline CDR1 and CDR2: MNHEY and SMNVEV (reference sequence). The CDR3 has 13 residues. This entry belongs to a study of identical twins. A single record per CDR3 protein comes from TCRdb applying MiXCR to the 5' RACE reads. Among 200,000 or so distinct CDR3 sequences listed, more than 15% were seen once. The sample also formed part of further work on T cells expressing NK-cell markers. That paper adds: Among eight sequenced donors, seven carried HCMV seropositivity while one was seronegative. NKG2C+ dominant clonotypes from over five donors made up about 1.0-7.5% of CD8+ T cells.

Source material: CD8+ T cells sorted from blood. The gene calls are TRBV27 and TRBJ2-5, with D possibly being TRBD1 or TRBD2 (5 bases each). The receptor was derived from a woman younger than 35 in good health. CDR3 sequence: CASSLGRDRFQYF. Written as DNA, the CDR3 is TGTGCCAGCAGTTTAGGCAGGGACCGGTTCCAGTACTTC.